This section outlines one T cell receptor (beta chain) sequence together with its context. PCR primers comprised 60 Vbeta and 13 Jbeta primers. Only in-frame clones appear in the TCRdb table, and some are missing; sequencing was by immunoSEQ multiplex PCR. The sample yields some 84,000 clones, around four fifths seen once. This entry is derived from a study of cytomegalovirus exposure and HLA in healthy donors. V shed 4 bases, J shed 3 bases, and the junction held 11 bases outside the gene matches. CDR3 size: 16 residues. Per germline, CDR1 SGHRS and CDR2 YFSETQ. The sequence came from a male donor in good health and CMV-seropositive. This chain uses TRBV5-1 with TRBJ2-7; 9 bases are shared with TRBD2. The sample comprised PBMCs. The CDR3 DNA reads TGCGCCAGCAGCCCAGGAACATCAGCGGGAGGCTACGAGCAGTACTTC. Translating gives CASSPGTSAGGYEQYF. Looking up the rest from reference TRBV5-1 and TRBJ2-7 gives the full variable domain: KAGVTQTPRYLIKTRGQQVTLSCSPISGHRSVSWYQQTPGQGLQFLFEYFSETQRNKGNFPGRFSGRQFSNSRSEMNVSTLELGDSALYLCASSPGTSAGGYEQYFGPGTRLTVT.